A selection of T cell receptor beta chains follows, all from one sample in a study of OX40 agonist ivuxolimab in advanced cancers. The data were produced by immunoSEQ multiplex PCR, yet TCRdb's version contains in-frame clones alone and is incomplete. The table has about 84,000 clones, approximately 89% seen once. The specimen comprised CD4+ or CD8+ T cells sorted from blood, sampled in a trial of the OX40 agonist ivuxolimab. Receptors were obtained from an adult with an advanced solid tumor such as melanoma, head and neck, liver or kidney cancer. CDR3s include the opening cysteine and the closing phenylalanine or tryptophan. D genes are given only for firm matches. The listing skips clone size in some rows; elsewhere it reads once, few, many or a size class.

TRBV7-9	TRBJ1-4	NA	TRBD1	TGTGCCAGCAGCTTAGTAGGCCCGACAGGGCTCGGTGAAAAACTGTTTTTT	CASSLVGPTGLGEKLFF
TRBV10-3	TRBJ1-3	NA	NA	TGTGCCGGGTCGGGGTCTGGAAACACCATATATTTT	CAGSGSGNTIYF
TRBV5-1	TRBJ1-6	NA	NA	TGCGCCAGCAGCAGGGACGGGTCTTTGGGATCACCCCTCCACTTT	CASSRDGSLGSPLHF
TRBV19	TRBJ2-1	NA	NA	TGTGCCAGTAACCTAGAATCCTACAATGAGCAGTTCTTC	CASNLESYNEQFF
TRBV19	TRBJ2-5	NA	NA	TGTGCCAGTAGTATACGTGGAGGAGGGCAGGAGACCCAGTACTTC	CASSIRGGGQETQYF
TRBV28	TRBJ1-5	NA	TRBD1	TGTGCCAGCAGATCAGGGGGGCGCTGGAATCAGCCCCAGCATTTT	CASRSGGRWNQPQHF
TRBV21-1	TRBJ2-7	NA	NA	TGTGCCAGCAGCAAAGTGGGCAGGGCGACCTACGAGCAGTACTTC	CASSKVGRATYEQYF
TRBV15	TRBJ2-1	once	TRBD2	TGTGCCACTACGTCCCTGAGGACTAGCGGCAATGAGCAGTTCTTC	CATTSLRTSGNEQFF
TRBV5-1	TRBJ2-2	NA	NA	TGCGCCAGCAGCTTGGGACAACACGGGGAGCTGTTTTTT	CASSLGQHGELFF
TRBV4-1	TRBJ1-5	few	NA	TGCGCCAGCAGCCAAGTGGGGAGTGTCCCCGTTCAGCCCCAGCATTTT	CASSQVGSVPVQPQHF
TRBV6-5	TRBJ1-2	NA	NA	TGTGCCAGCAGTTACTCCGGGGTTGCCTATGGCTACACCTTC	CASSYSGVAYGYTF
TRBV27	TRBJ2-1	NA	NA	TGTGCCAGCAGTTTAAATCCCGGAAGTGAGCAGTTCTTC	CASSLNPGSEQFF
TRBV6-6	TRBJ2-1	NA	TRBD1	TGTGCCAGTTCCCGGGACAGTTACAATGAGCAGTTCTTC	CASSRDSYNEQFF
TRBV6-1	TRBJ1-2	NA	NA	TGTGCCAGCAGCGAGGAAGGTGCCCTCTATGGCTACACCTTC	CASSEEGALYGYTF
TRBV19	TRBJ2-1	once	TRBD2	TGTGCCAGTAGTATTAGGGGCAGCGGGGGGGCTTATGAGCAGTTCTTC	CASSIRGSGGAYEQFF
TRBV7-3	TRBJ2-1	NA	TRBD2	TGTGCCAGCAGCTTATTAGCCAGGACTAGCGGGAGGTCAAATGAGCAGTTCTTC	CASSLLARTSGRSNEQFF
TRBV28	TRBJ1-1	NA	NA	TGTGCCAGCAGTTTAATAGGACCCATGAACACTGAAGCTTTCTTT	CASSLIGPMNTEAFF
TRBV13	TRBJ2-2	NA	NA	TGTGCCAGCAGCTTAGGCCCTAGTGACACCGGGGAGCTGTTTTTT	CASSLGPSDTGELFF
TRBV14	TRBJ1-4	NA	NA	TGTGCCAGCAGCCGAAATATAGGGGTGGGTGAAAAACTGTTTTTT	CASSRNIGVGEKLFF
TRBV29-1	TRBJ2-5	NA	NA	TGCAGCGTTGGCCCTAGGAGGGAGACCCAGTACTTC	CSVGPRRETQYF
TRBV5-6	TRBJ2-5	NA	NA	TGTGCCAGCAGCAGGGTAGCGGCCTACCAAGAGACCCAGTACTTC	CASSRVAAYQETQYF
TRBV29-1	TRBJ2-7	NA	NA	TGCAGCGTTGGGGGTAGCGAGCAGTACTTC	CSVGGSEQYF
TRBV30	TRBJ1-2	NA	NA	TGTGCCTGGAGTCCTCCACTCTATGGCTACACCTTC	CAWSPPLYGYTF
TRBV5-5	TRBJ1-5	once	NA	TGTGCCAGCAGCTTGCAAGAGGGGATCAGCAATCAGCCCCAGCATTTT	CASSLQEGISNQPQHF
TRBV30	TRBJ1-5	NA	NA	TGTGCCTGGAGTGTGAATCGGTATAGCAATCAGCCCCAGCATTTT	CAWSVNRYSNQPQHF
TRBV9	TRBJ2-2	NA	TRBD2	TGTGCCAGCAGCGTAGGGCAGCGGGGGAGCCGCGGGGAGCTGTTTTTT	CASSVGQRGSRGELFF
TRBV6-6	TRBJ1-5	NA	NA	TGTGCCAGCAGTTTCCAGGGTCCCCAGCATTTT	CASSFQGPQHF
TRBV30	TRBJ2-7	NA	NA	TGTGCCTGGACGCGTCGAGGGACCGCGTACGAGCAGTACTTC	CAWTRRGTAYEQYF
TRBV19	TRBJ2-5	NA	TRBD2	TGTGCCAGTAGAGGACTAGCTCAAGAGACCCAGTACTTC	CASRGLAQETQYF
TRBV7-7	TRBJ2-5	NA	NA	TGTGCCAGCAGCTTAAAACCGGGGGCAGAGACCCAGTACTTC	CASSLKPGAETQYF
TRBV10-2	TRBJ2-5	NA	TRBD1	TGCGCCAGCAGTGAAGACAGGGACCAAGAGACCCAGTACTTC	CASSEDRDQETQYF
TRBV28	TRBJ1-5	NA	TRBD1	TGTGCCAGCAGTTTACTCGAGGGACAGGGATCTCAGCCCCAGCATTTT	CASSLLEGQGSQPQHF
TRBV2	TRBJ1-2	few	NA	TGTGCCAGCAGTGAAGTTAGCAGGATATATAACTATGGCTACACCTTC	CASSEVSRIYNYGYTF
TRBV7-8	TRBJ1-2	NA	TRBD1	TGTGCCAGCAGCTCCACGGGACAGGGGGGGAACTATGGCTACACCTTC	CASSSTGQGGNYGYTF
TRBV27	TRBJ1-5	NA	NA	TGTGCCAGCAGTTTATTCGGCAGCAATCAGCCCCAGCATTTT	CASSLFGSNQPQHF
TRBV27	TRBJ2-3	NA	NA	TGTGCCAGCAGTTTAACCATAATCACAGATACGCAGTATTTT	CASSLTIITDTQYF
TRBV7-2	TRBJ2-5	NA	NA	TGTGCCAGCAGCTTTCACGGGGGTATACAAGAGACCCAGTACTTC	CASSFHGGIQETQYF
TRBV7-3	TRBJ1-1	NA	NA	TGTGCCAGCAGCTTAGGGGCCTCGAACACTGAAGCTTTCTTT	CASSLGASNTEAFF
TRBV30	TRBJ1-6	NA	NA	TGTGCCTGGAGTCTCCGCCGACTGCTTAGTAATTCACCCCTCCACTTT	CAWSLRRLLSNSPLHF
TRBV5-8	TRBJ1-4	NA	NA	TGTGCCAGCAGCTTGACCGGGACGGCTAATGAAAAACTGTTTTTT	CASSLTGTANEKLFF
TRBV2	TRBJ2-3	NA	TRBD2	TGTGCCAGCAGTGTATTTAGCGGGGGCCGCACAGATACGCAGTATTTT	CASSVFSGGRTDTQYF